The following is a TCR beta chain sequence with its context. This sample is part of a study of CD8+ T cells in alopecia areata. J gave up 1 base and V 4 bases, and 4 bases lay outside the gene matches. Germline CDR1 and CDR2: MDHEN and SYDVKM. CDR3 size: 15 residues. Once RNA had been extracted, it was reverse transcribed into cDNA to act as the sequencing template. Generated by immunoSEQ multiplex PCR, the TCRdb table keeps only in-frame clones and is missing some. The sample contains around 100,000 clones, around 59% of which appear only once. The receptor was isolated from a human donor in good health. The chain couples TRBV28 to TRBJ1-5; 7 nucleotides match TRBD1. Sequencing input: CD4+ T cells sorted from blood. CDR3 sequence reads: CASSWAGGSNQPQHF. The CDR3 nucleotides read TGTGCCAGCAGTTGGGCAGGGGGGAGCAATCAGCCCCAGCATTTT. The full variable domain, its missing parts supplied by reference TRBV28 and TRBJ1-5, is DVKVTQSSRYLVKRTGEKVFLECVQDMDHENMFWYRQDPGLGLRLIYFSYDVKMKEKGDIPEGYSVSREKKERFSLILESASTNQTSMYLCASSWAGGSNQPQHFGDGTRLSIL.